This entry describes one TCR beta chain. Its cognate antigen is unknown. The data were obtained in a study of cytomegalovirus exposure and HLA in healthy donors. Study observations and caveats: Later analysis reportedly placed an Asian-associated ancestry cluster below the roughly 630-donor mean in N-insertions.

The PCR contained 60 Vbeta and 13 Jbeta primers. TCRdb's table, derived via immunoSEQ multiplex PCR, lists solely in-frame clones and lacks some. The sample has around 260,000 clones, 80% seen once; the top ten hold roughly 0.3%. The germline V gene has CDR1 SGHRS and CDR2 YFSETQ. Between the trimmed V and J ends, which lost 1 base and 1 base, there was a span of 12 bases. The CDR3 is 17 amino acids. The V and J genes are TRBV5-1 and TRBJ2-6; perhaps TRBD1 as D (6 bases). The sequence was collected from a girl aged 2 to 9 in good health and CMV-seronegative. The sample consisted of PBMCs. CDR3: CASSLQGRFSGANVLTF. CDR3 nucleotides: TGCGCCAGCAGCTTGCAGGGGCGCTTTTCTGGGGCCAACGTCCTGACTTTC.